This TCR beta chain was captured by sequencing in a study of regulatory T cells in long-lasting Graves disease. Study background: The study enrolled newly diagnosed Graves' patients on antithyroid drugs under 3 months. Notes on the study in general: Relative to new patients (966), persistent patients exhibited greater sharing of public clonotypes (more than 2,500). With persistent disease, TRBV28, TRBJ1-2 and TRBJ2-5 were the favored segments.

This clonotype was found many times. Its cognate antigen is unknown. Both iRepertoire HTBI primers and Arm-PCR of CDR3 regions were used to build the TCR beta libraries. TCRdb re-analysed the multiplex PCR reads in MiXCR, keeping a single row per CDR3 protein. This sample has around 400,000 distinct CDR3 sequences, with around 16% found just once. Time point described: newly diagnosed GD, antithyroid drugs for less than 3 months. The authors made the TCR library using RNA they extracted from PBMCs. American Thyroid Association guidelines defined how Graves' disease was diagnosed. This CDR3 is built from 16 residues. The V segment lost 3 bases and the J segment 8 bases; nucleotides outside the gene matches: 10. The germline gives CDR1 KGHDR, CDR2 SFDVKD.

This clonotype originated in a female donor with Graves disease. Specimen: peripheral blood mononuclear cells (PBMCs), collected at new diagnosis, from a patient treated with antithyroid drugs. The rearrangement joins TRBV24-1 to TRBJ2-1, with TRBD2 matching over 9 bases. CDR3 sequence: CATSDPGLAGTDEQFF. CDR3 in DNA: TGTGCCACCAGTGATCCGGGACTAGCCGGGACGGATGAGCAGTTCTTC.